These T cell receptor beta chains were read from a single sample in a study of T cell responses to AZD1222 COVID-19 vaccine. Generated by immunoSEQ multiplex PCR, the TCRdb table keeps only in-frame clones and is missing some. The sample consists of approximately 180,000 clones, about nine tenths of them appearing once. Here the sequenced sample was peripheral blood, taken on day 0 of AZD1222 vaccination. The source is an adult in good health. CDR3s include the opening cysteine and the closing phenylalanine or tryptophan. D genes are given only for firm matches. Part of the rows lack a size; the others show once, few, many or a class for expanded clones.

abundance	j_gene	v_gene	d_gene	len	CDR3aa	CDR3nt
once	TRBJ2-2	TRBV5-3	TRBD2	20	CARSLAIQSSGYANTGELFF	TGTGCCAGAAGCTTGGCAATCCAGTCTAGCGGTTACGCGAACACCGGGGAGCTGTTTTTT
few	TRBJ2-7	TRBV10-2	TRBD1	15	CASSNPGTASYEQYF	TGCGCCAGCAGTAACCCCGGGACAGCCTCCTACGAGCAGTACTTC
NA	TRBJ2-1	TRBV29-1	NA	12	CSVEKRGNEQFF	TGCAGCGTTGAAAAAAGGGGCAATGAGCAGTTCTTC
NA	TRBJ2-5	TRBV7-9	NA	14	CASSLVGLQETQYF	TGTGCCAGCAGCTTAGTCGGTCTACAAGAGACCCAGTACTTC
NA	TRBJ2-5	TRBV24-1	NA	13	CATSDPPTETQYF	TGTGCCACCAGTGATCCCCCCACCGAGACCCAGTACTTC
NA	TRBJ1-5	TRBV7-2	NA	18	CASRGWRGRGGNNQPQHF	TGTGCCAGCAGAGGTTGGCGGGGCAGGGGCGGCAACAATCAGCCCCAGCATTTT
few	TRBJ2-3	TRBV4-2	NA	15	CASSRPPGGTDTQYF	TGTGCCAGCAGTCGTCCTCCAGGGGGGACAGATACGCAGTATTTT
NA	TRBJ2-7	TRBV18	TRBD2	14	CASSVAGSSYEQYF	TGTGCCAGCTCAGTAGCGGGATCCTCCTACGAGCAGTACTTC
NA	TRBJ2-2	TRBV28	NA	15	CASSLLPLNTGELFF	TGTGCCAGCAGTTTATTGCCCCTGAACACCGGGGAGCTGTTTTTT
NA	TRBJ1-1	TRBV28	NA	13	CASRPQMNTEAFF	TGTGCCAGCCGGCCGCAGATGAACACTGAAGCTTTCTTT
NA	TRBJ1-1	TRBV19	NA	14	CASRLGGINTEAFF	TGTGCCAGTAGGCTGGGGGGGATCAACACTGAAGCTTTCTTT
few	TRBJ2-3	TRBV6-2/TRBV6-3	NA	15	CASSYGGTDTDTQYF	TGTGCCAGCAGTTACGGCGGGACCGACACAGATACGCAGTATTTT
NA	TRBJ1-2	TRBV30	NA	13	CAWTGLINYGYTF	TGTGCCTGGACAGGGTTGATTAACTATGGCTACACCTTC
NA	TRBJ1-2	TRBV11-1	NA	13	CASSRLGGYGYTF	TGTGCCAGCAGTCGGCTGGGGGGGTATGGCTACACCTTC
NA	TRBJ1-2	TRBV11-2	NA	15	CASSSHGSVGYGYTF	TGTGCCAGCAGCTCCCACGGCAGTGTGGGATATGGCTACACCTTC
NA	TRBJ1-5	TRBV29-1	NA	13	CSVEENSNQPQHF	TGCAGCGTTGAAGAGAATAGCAATCAGCCCCAGCATTTT
NA	TRBJ1-2	TRBV19	NA	15	CASTAGDHIYYGYTF	TGTGCCAGTACCGCGGGGGACCACATATACTATGGCTACACCTTC
NA	TRBJ1-5	TRBV6-2/TRBV6-3	TRBD1	16	CASSLRDRGRGQPQHF	TGTGCCAGCAGCCTCCGGGACAGAGGAAGGGGTCAGCCCCAGCATTTT
NA	TRBJ2-6	TRBV11-2	TRBD1	14	CASQGARGANVLTF	TGTGCCAGTCAGGGGGCGAGGGGGGCCAACGTCCTGACTTTC
once	TRBJ2-7	TRBV5-8	TRBD2	15	CASRRLAGGRYEQYF	TGTGCCAGCAGAAGACTAGCGGGAGGAAGGTACGAGCAGTACTTC
NA	TRBJ2-5	TRBV5-1	TRBD2	15	CASSRIAGVGETQYF	TGCGCCAGCAGCAGGATAGCGGGAGTGGGGGAGACCCAGTACTTC
NA	TRBJ1-1	TRBV19	NA	14	CASSLRRTNTEAFF	TGTGCCAGTTCCCTTCGACGGACGAACACTGAAGCTTTCTTT
NA	TRBJ2-3	TRBV5-1	NA	16	CASTPWAGTSTDTQYF	TGCGCCAGCACCCCTTGGGCAGGGACTAGCACAGATACGCAGTATTTT
NA	TRBJ2-7	TRBV12-5	TRBD1	14	CASGLGQGNHEQYF	TGTGCTAGTGGTTTGGGACAGGGGAACCACGAGCAGTACTTC
NA	TRBJ2-5	TRBV5-1	NA	15	CASSLVGGLKETQYF	TGCGCCAGCAGCCTCGTCGGGGGACTCAAAGAGACCCAGTACTTC
NA	TRBJ2-7	TRBV30	NA	13	CAWRDGPSYEQYF	TGTGCCTGGAGGGACGGACCCTCCTACGAGCAGTACTTC
NA	TRBJ2-1	TRBV18	TRBD2	15	CASSPRTGGRNEQFF	TGTGCCAGCTCACCGCGGACGGGAGGGCGCAATGAGCAGTTCTTC
NA	TRBJ1-1	TRBV5-1	NA	14	CASSLVPGDSEAFF	TGCGCCAGCAGCTTAGTCCCGGGGGACTCTGAAGCTTTCTTT
NA	TRBJ1-2	TRBV6-2/TRBV6-3	NA	14	CASSYSIEGYGYTF	TGTGCCAGCAGTTACTCGATTGAGGGCTACGGCTACACCTTC
NA	TRBJ2-7	TRBV7-9	TRBD2	15	CASSPPRGGTYEQYF	TGTGCCAGCAGCCCCCCCCGGGGGGGGACGTACGAGCAGTACTTC
NA	TRBJ1-5	TRBV7-2	TRBD1	14	CASSRQGANQPQHF	TGTGCCAGCAGTCGACAGGGGGCCAATCAGCCCCAGCATTTT
once	TRBJ2-1	TRBV5-1	NA	16	CASSPPGPVHLNEQFF	TGCGCCAGCAGCCCACCGGGCCCTGTCCACCTCAATGAGCAGTTCTTC
NA	TRBJ1-2	TRBV27	NA	15	CASSLYRGPGLGYTF	TGTGCCAGCAGTTTATATAGGGGACCGGGCTTGGGCTACACCTTC
NA	TRBJ1-5	TRBV7-2	NA	15	CASSSIGLSNQPQHF	TGTGCCAGCAGCTCAATAGGACTCAGCAATCAGCCCCAGCATTTT
NA	TRBJ2-7	TRBV5-6	NA	13	CASTTGSSYEQYF	TGTGCCAGCACAACAGGGAGCTCCTACGAGCAGTACTTC
NA	TRBJ1-3	TRBV29-1	TRBD1	13	CSVWDSSGNTIYF	TGCAGCGTTTGGGACAGCTCTGGAAACACCATATATTTT
NA	TRBJ2-7	TRBV4-2	NA	17	CASSQVRGGTSFFEQYF	TGTGCCAGCAGCCAAGTTCGTGGCGGGACCTCGTTTTTCGAGCAGTACTTC
once	TRBJ2-7	TRBV30	NA	13	CAWSVLSGDEQYF	TGTGCCTGGAGTGTACTTTCAGGGGACGAGCAGTACTTC
NA	TRBJ2-1	TRBV12-3/TRBV12-4	NA	12	CASSLMAAEQFF	TGTGCCAGCAGTTTAATGGCGGCTGAGCAGTTCTTC
NA	TRBJ1-1	TRBV11-1	NA	11	CASSLEGEAFF	TGTGCCAGCAGCCTTGAGGGGGAAGCTTTCTTT